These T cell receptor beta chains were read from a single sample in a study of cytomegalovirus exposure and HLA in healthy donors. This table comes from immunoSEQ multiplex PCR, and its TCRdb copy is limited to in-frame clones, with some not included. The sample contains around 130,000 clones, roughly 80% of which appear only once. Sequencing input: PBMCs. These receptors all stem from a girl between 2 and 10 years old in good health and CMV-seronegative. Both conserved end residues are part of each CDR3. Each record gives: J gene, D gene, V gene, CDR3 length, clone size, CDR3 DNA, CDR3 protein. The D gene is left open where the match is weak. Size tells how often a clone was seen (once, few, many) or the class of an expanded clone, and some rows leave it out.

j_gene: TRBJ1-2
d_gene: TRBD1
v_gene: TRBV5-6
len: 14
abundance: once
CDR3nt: TGTGCCAGCAGCGGTGAAGGGGGCTGGGATGGCTACACCTTC
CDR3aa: CASSGEGGWDGYTF

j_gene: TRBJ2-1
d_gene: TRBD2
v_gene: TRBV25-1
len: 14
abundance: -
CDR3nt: TGTGCCAGCAGGCAGAGCGGGGGGGACAATGAGCAGTTCTTC
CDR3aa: CASRQSGGDNEQFF

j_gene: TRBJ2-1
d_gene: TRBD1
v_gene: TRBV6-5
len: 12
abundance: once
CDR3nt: TGTGCCAGCAGTTTGGGGGACAGTGAGCAGTTCTTC
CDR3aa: CASSLGDSEQFF

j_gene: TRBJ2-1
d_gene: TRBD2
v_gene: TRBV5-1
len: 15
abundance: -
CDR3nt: TGCGCCAGCAGCGTGACTAGCGGGAGTCCCCATGAGCAGTTCTTC
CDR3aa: CASSVTSGSPHEQFF

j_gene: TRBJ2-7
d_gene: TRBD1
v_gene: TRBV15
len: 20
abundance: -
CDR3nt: TGTGCCACCAGCAGAGACCCCCCTCTGGGCTCGGGACAGGGGGCATGGGAGCAGTACTTC
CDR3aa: CATSRDPPLGSGQGAWEQYF

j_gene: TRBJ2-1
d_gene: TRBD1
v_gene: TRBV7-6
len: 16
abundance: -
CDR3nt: TGTGCCAGCAGCTTTCACCGGGACAGGGGTGGAAATGAGCAGTTCTTC
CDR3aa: CASSFHRDRGGNEQFF

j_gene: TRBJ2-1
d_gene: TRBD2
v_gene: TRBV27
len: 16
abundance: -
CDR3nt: TGTGCCAGCAGTACTCCGAGCGGGAGGGCCAACAATGAGCAGTTCTTC
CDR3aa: CASSTPSGRANNEQFF

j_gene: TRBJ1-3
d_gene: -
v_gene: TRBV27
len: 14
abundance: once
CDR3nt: TGTGCCAGCAGGGCACAGGGATCAGGAAACACCATATATTTT
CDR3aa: CASRAQGSGNTIYF

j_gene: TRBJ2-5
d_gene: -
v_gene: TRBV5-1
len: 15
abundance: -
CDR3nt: TGCGCCAGCAGCTTCCGGGGAGATTTCGAAGAGACCCAGTACTTC
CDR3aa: CASSFRGDFEETQYF

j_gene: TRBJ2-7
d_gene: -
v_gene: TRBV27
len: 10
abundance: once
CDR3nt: TGTGCCAGCAGCCCTCACGAGCAGTACTTC
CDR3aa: CASSPHEQYF

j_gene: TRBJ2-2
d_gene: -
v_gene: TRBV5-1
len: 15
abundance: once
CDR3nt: TGCGCCAGCAGCTTCGTCGGGCGGGTCACCGGGGAGCTGTTTTTT
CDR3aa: CASSFVGRVTGELFF

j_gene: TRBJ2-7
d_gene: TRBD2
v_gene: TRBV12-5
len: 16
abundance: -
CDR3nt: TGTGCTAGTGGTTTGGTACTGGAGGGAGGGCCTCTCGAGCAGTACTTC
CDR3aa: CASGLVLEGGPLEQYF

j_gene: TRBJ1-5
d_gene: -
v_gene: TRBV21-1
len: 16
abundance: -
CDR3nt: TGTGCCAGCAGCTACCGGGACAGATATAGCAATCAGCCCCAGCATTTT
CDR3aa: CASSYRDRYSNQPQHF

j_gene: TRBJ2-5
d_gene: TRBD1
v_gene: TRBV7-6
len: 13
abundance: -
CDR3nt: TGTGCCAGCAGCGCTGACAGGGTACGTGAGCAGTACTTC
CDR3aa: CASSADRVREQYF

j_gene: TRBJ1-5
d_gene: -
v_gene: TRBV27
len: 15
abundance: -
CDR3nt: TGTGCCAGCAGTCCGACAGTTTATAGCAATCAGCCCCAGCATTTT
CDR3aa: CASSPTVYSNQPQHF

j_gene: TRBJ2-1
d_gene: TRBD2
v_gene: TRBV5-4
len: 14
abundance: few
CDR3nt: TGTGCCAGCCAAGAAGGCGGGAGGAACAATGAGCAGTTCTTC
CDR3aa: CASQEGGRNNEQFF

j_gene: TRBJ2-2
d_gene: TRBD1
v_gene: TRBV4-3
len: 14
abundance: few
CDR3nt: TGCGCCAGCAGCCAAATAACAGGGGCCGGGGAGCTGTTTTTT
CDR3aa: CASSQITGAGELFF

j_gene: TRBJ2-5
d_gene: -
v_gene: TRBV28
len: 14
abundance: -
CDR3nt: TGTGCCAGCAGTTCACCCCAGGGGTCAGAGACCCAGTACTTC
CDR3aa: CASSSPQGSETQYF

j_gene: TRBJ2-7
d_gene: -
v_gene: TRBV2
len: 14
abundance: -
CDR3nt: TGTGCCAGCAGTCGGGGTCAGGGGTCCTACGAGCAGTACTTC
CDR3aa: CASSRGQGSYEQYF

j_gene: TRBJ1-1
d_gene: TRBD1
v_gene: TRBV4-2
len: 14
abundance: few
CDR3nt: TGTGCCAGCAGCCAAGTTGACAGGGGGACTGAAGCTTTCTTT
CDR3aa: CASSQVDRGTEAFF

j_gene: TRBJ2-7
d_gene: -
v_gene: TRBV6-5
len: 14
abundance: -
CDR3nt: TGTGCCAGCAGTTACTCGGGGCAGGGAAACGAGCAGTACTTC
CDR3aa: CASSYSGQGNEQYF

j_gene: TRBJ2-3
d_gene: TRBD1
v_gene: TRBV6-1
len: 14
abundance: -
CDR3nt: TGTGCCAGCATTGGACAGGGGGCTGGAGATACGCAGTATTTT
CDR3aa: CASIGQGAGDTQYF

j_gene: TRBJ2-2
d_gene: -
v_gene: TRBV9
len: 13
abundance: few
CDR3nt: TGTGCCAGCAGCGTCCTAACAGGGGGGGAGCTGTTTTTT
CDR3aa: CASSVLTGGELFF

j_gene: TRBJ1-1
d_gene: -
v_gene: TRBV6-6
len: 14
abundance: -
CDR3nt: TGTGCCAGCAGTTACTCGGACAGGAACACTGAAGCTTTCTTT
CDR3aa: CASSYSDRNTEAFF

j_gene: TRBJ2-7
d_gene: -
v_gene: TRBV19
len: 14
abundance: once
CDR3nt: TGTGCCAGTAGTATTGGTGCAGGCTCCTACGAGCAGTACTTC
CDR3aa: CASSIGAGSYEQYF

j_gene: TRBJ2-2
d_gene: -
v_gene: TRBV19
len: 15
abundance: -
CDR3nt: TGTGCCAGTAGCCGCCCGGCAGGCAACACCGGGGAGCTGTTTTTT
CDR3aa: CASSRPAGNTGELFF

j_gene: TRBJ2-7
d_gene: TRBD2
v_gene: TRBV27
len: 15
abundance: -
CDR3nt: TGTGCCAGCAGCCTCACCGGGACTAGCGGTTACGAGCAGTACTTC
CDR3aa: CASSLTGTSGYEQYF

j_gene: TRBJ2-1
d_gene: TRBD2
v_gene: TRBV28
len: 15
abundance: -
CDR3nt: TGTGCCAGCAGAACGCCTAGCGGGAGTAGGGTTGAGCAGTTCTTC
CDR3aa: CASRTPSGSRVEQFF

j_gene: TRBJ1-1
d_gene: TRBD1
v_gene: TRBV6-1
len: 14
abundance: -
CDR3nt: TGTGCCAGCAGTGAGGGACAGGGGGCAGCTGAAGCTTTCTTT
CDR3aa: CASSEGQGAAEAFF

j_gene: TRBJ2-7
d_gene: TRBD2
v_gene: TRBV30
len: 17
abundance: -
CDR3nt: TGTGCCTGGAGTGGACCGGGACTAGCGGGAGGGCCCCACGAGCAGTACTTC
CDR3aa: CAWSGPGLAGGPHEQYF

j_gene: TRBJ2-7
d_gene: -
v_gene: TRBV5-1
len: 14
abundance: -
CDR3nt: TGCGCCAGCAGTTTGCAGCTGGGGCCAGGCGAGCAGTACTTC
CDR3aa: CASSLQLGPGEQYF

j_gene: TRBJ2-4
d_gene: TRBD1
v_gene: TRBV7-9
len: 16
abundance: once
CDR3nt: TGTGCCAGCAGCTTCAGTCCGGGACAGGGGAAAAACATTCAGTACTTC
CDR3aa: CASSFSPGQGKNIQYF

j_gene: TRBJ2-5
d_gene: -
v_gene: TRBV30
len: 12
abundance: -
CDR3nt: TGTGCCTGGCATAGTCCTAAAGAGACCCAGTACTTC
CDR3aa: CAWHSPKETQYF

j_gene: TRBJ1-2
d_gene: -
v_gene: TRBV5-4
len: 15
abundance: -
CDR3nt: TGTGCCAGCAGCCCGTTAGGTGGCAGGGGCTATGGCTACACCTTC
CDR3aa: CASSPLGGRGYGYTF